This T cell receptor beta chain comes out of a study of blood T cell repertoires in COVID-19. Study overall: The cDNA or gDNA used as material had been derived from T cells, B-cell-depleted T cells, or PBMCs.

The CDR3 loop spans 17 amino acids. Germline assignment: CDR1 LNHNV and CDR2 YYDKDF (reference sequence). The V end lost 2 bases, the J end lost 8 bases, and 22 bases lay between the germline ends. Some clones are missing from TCRdb's copy, which holds only in-frame ones; the method was immunoSEQ multiplex PCR. This sample has 150,000 to 200,000 clones, with 84% found just once. The chain couples TRBV15 to TRBJ2-1; perhaps TRBD1 as D (6 bases). The specimen was PBMCs or T cells enriched from blood (not recorded which). The sequence came from a middle-aged man who had recovered from COVID-19. Here the CDR3 DNA reads TGTGCCACCAGCAGATACGTTAAGACAGGCCTCCGCGATGAGCAGTTCTTC. Translating it yields CATSRYVKTGLRDEQFF.